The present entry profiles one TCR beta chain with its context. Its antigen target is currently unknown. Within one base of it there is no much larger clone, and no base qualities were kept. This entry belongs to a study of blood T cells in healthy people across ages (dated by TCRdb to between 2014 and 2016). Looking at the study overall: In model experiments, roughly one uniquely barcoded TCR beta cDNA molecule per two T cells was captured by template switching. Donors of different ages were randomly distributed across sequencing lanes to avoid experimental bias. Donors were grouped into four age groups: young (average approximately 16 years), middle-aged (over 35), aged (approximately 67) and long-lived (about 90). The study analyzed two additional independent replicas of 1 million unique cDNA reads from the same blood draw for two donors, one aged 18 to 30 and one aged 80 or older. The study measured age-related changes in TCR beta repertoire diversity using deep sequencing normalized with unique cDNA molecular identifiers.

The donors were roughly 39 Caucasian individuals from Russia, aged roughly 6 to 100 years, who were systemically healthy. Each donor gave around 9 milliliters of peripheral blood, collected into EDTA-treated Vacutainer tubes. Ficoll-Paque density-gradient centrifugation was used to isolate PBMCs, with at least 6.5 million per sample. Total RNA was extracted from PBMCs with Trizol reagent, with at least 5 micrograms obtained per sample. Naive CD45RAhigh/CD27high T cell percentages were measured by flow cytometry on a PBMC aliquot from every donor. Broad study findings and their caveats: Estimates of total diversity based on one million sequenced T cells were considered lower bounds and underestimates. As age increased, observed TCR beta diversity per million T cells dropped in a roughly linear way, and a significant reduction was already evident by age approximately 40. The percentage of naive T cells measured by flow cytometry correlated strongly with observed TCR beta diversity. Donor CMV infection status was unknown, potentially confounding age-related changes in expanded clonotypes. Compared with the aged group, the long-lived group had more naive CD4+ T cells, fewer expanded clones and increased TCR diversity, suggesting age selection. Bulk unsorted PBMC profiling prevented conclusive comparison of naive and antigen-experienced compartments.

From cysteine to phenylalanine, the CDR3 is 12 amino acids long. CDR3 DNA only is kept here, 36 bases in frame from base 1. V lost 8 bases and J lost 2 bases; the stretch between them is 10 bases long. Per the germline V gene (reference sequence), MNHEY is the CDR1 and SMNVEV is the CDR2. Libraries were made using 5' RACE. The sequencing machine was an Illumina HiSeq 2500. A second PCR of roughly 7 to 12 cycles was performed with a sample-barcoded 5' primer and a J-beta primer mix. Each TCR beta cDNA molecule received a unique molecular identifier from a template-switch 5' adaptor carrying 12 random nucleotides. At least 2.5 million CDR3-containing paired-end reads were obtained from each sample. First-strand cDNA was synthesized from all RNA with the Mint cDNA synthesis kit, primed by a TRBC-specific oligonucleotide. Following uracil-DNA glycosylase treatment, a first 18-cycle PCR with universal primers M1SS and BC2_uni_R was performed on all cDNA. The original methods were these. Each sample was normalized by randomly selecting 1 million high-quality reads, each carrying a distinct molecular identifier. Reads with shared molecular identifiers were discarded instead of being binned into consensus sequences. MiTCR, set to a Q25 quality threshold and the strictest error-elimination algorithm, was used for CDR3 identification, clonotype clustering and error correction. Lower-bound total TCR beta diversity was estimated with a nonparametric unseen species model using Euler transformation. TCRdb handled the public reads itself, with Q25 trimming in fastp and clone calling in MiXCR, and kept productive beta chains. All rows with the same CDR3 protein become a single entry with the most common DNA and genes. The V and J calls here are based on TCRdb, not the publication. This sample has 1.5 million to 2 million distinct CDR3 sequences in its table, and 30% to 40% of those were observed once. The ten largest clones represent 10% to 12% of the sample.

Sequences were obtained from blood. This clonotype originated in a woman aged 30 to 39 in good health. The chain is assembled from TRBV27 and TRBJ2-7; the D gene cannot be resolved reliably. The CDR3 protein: CASGTKTYEQYF. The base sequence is TGTGCCAGCGGCACTAAAACCTACGAGCAGTACTTC.